This T cell receptor (beta chain) is from a study of spatial heterogeneity in lung cancer. As for the study in general: Untreated early-stage non-small cell lung cancer patients, over 55 in total, were the donors. Detection of beta-chain sequences consistently exceeded that of alpha-chain sequences. Broader study findings: TCRs found ubiquitously expanded in tumor appeared in blood more at resection than at follow-up.

TCRdb re-called the 5' RACE reads with MiXCR, one entry per CDR3 protein. The table records around 32,000 distinct CDR3 sequences, 8% to 13% of them present only once. Germline CDR1 is SQVTM and CDR2 is ANQGSEA. The CDR3 sequence is 15 residues long. The V and J ends lost 6 bases and 4 bases respectively, with 21 bases between them. The time point is: blood at routine non-recurrence follow-up after resection. This clonotype has a handful of counts. The antigen remains undetermined. The sequencing used PBMCs, collected at follow-up. This clonotype originated in a female donor with early-stage non-small cell lung cancer. The V gene is TRBV29-1, the J gene TRBJ1-1; a possible D gene is TRBD1 (5 bases). For the CDR3, the DNA is TGCAGCGTCCCTATCGGACGGGTTGGGGGCACTGAAGCTTTCTTT. Translation: CSVPIGRVGGTEAFF.